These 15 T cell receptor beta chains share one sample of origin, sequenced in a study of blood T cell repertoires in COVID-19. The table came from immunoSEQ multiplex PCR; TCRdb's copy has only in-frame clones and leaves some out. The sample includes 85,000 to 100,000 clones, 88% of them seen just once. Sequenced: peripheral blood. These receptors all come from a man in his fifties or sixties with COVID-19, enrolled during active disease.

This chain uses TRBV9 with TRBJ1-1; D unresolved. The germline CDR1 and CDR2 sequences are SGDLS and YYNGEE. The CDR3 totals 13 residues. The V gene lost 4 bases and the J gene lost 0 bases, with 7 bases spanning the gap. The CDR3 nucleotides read TGTGCCAGCAGCCCTAACTTGAACACTGAAGCTTTCTTT. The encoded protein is CASSPNLNTEAFF. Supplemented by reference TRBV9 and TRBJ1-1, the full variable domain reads DSGVTQTPKHLITATGQRVTLRCSPRSGDLSVYWYQQSLDQGLQFLIQYYNGEERAKGNILERFSAQQFPDLHSELNLSSLELGDSALYFCASSPNLNTEAFFGQGTRLTVV.

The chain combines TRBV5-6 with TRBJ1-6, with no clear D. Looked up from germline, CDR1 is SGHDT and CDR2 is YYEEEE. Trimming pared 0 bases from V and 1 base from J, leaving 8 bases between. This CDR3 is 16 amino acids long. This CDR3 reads CASSLAGSSYNSPLHF. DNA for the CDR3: TGTGCCAGCAGCTTGGCAGGCTCATCCTATAATTCACCCCTCCACTTT.

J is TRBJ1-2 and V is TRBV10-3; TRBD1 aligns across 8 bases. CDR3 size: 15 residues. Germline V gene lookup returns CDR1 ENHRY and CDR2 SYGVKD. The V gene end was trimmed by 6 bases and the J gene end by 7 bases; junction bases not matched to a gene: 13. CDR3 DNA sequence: TGTGCCATCAGCACCGGGACAGGCCTCATGGTTGGCTACACCTTC. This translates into CAISTGTGLMVGYTF.

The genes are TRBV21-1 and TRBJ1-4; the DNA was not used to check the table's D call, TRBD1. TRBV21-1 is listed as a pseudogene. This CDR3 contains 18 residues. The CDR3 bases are TGTGCCAGCAGCAACTGCTGGACAGGGGTAATGGCTAATGAAAAACTGTTTTTT. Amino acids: CASSNCWTGVMANEKLFF.

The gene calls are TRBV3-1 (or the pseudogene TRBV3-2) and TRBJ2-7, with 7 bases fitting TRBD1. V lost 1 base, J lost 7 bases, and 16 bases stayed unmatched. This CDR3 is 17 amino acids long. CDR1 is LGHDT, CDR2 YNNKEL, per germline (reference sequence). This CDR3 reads CASSQVERDRPLGEQYF. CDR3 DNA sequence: TGTGCCAGCAGCCAAGTCGAAAGGGACAGACCCTTAGGGGAGCAGTACTTC.

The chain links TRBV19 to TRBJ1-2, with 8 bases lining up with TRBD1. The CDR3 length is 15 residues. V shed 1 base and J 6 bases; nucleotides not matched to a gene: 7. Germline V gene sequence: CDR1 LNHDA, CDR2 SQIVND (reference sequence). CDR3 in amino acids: CASSIGWGQAHGYTF. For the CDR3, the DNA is TGTGCCAGTAGTATAGGGTGGGGACAGGCTCATGGCTACACCTTC.

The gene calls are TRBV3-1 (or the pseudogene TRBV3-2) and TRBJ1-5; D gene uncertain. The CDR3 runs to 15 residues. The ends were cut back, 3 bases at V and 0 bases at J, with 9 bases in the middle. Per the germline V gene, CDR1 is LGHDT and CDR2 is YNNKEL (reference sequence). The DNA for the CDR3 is TGTGCCAGCAGCCAGTCCACAGTTAGCAATCAGCCCCAGCATTTT. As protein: CASSQSTVSNQPQHF.

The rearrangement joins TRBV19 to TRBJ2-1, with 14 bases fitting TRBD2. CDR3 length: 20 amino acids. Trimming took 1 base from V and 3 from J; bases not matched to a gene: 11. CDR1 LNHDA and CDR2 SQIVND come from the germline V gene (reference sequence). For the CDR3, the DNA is TGTGCCAGTAGTATAGGTCCCGGGACTAGCGGGGGCCTCCGCTACAATGAGCAGTTCTTC. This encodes CASSIGPGTSGGLRYNEQFF.

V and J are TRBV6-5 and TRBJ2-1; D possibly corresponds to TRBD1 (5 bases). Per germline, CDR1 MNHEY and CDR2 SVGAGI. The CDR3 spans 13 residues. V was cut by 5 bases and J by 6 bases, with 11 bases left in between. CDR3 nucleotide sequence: TGTGCCAGCAGTCCCGGACACCGCAATGAGCAGTTCTTC. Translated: CASSPGHRNEQFF.

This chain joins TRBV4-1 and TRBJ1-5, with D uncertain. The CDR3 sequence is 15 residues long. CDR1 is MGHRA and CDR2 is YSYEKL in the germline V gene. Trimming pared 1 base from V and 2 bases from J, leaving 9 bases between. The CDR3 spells CASSQGGTRNQPQHF. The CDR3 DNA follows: TGCGCCAGCAGCCAAGGAGGTACCCGCAATCAGCCCCAGCATTTT.

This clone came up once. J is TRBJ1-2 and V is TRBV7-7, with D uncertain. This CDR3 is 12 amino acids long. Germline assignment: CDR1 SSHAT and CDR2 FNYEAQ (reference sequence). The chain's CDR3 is CASCTANYGYTF. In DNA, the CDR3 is TGTGCTAGCTGTACAGCTAACTATGGCTACACCTTC.

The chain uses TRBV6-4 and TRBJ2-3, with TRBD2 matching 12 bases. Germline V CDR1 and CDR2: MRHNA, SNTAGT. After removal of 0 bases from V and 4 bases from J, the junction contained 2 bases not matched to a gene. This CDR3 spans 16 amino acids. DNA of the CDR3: TGTGCCAGCAGTGACTCGGCTAGCGGGGGGGCAGATACGCAGTATTTT. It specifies CASSDSASGGADTQYF.

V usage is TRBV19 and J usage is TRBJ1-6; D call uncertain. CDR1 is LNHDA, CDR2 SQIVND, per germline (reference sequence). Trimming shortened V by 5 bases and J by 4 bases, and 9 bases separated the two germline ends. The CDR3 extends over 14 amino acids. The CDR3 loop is CASSPVAYNSPLHF. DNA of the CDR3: TGTGCCAGTAGTCCCGTAGCTTATAATTCACCCCTCCACTTT.

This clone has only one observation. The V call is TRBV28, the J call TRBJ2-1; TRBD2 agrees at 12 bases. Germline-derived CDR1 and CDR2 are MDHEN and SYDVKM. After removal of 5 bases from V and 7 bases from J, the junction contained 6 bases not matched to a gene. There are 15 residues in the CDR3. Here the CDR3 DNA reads TGTGCCAGCAGTCCAACTAGCGGGGGGCGAAATGAGCAGTTCTTC. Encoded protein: CASSPTSGGRNEQFF.

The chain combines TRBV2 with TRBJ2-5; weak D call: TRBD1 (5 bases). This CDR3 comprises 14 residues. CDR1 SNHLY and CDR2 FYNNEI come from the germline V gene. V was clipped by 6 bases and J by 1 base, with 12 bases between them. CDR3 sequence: CASRREQVQETQYF. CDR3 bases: TGTGCCAGCAGGCGAGAACAGGTCCAAGAGACCCAGTACTTC.